These 11 T cell receptor beta chains came from one sample sequenced in a study of shared clonotypes between healthy human individuals. Profiling relied on immunoSEQ multiplex PCR, and the TCRdb table lists in-frame clones only, not all of them. Here the sample spans about 490,000 clones, 78% being singletons. The sample was PBMCs. These receptors were obtained from a woman in her forties in good health. Some clones in this sample may be carry-over from other donors' samples.

With respect to this clone: Sequence at one end of the junction differs from germline and may be a read error. The chain carries TRBV7-9 and TRBJ2-3; 8 bases fit TRBD2. Germline assignment: CDR1 SEHNR and CDR2 FQNEAQ (reference sequence). This CDR3 region has 14 residues. The CDR3 loop is CASIRGLGEDMQYF. The CDR3 DNA sequence: TGTGCCAGCATCAGGGGACTAGGGGAAGATATGCAGTATTTT.

The V gene is TRBV5-1, the J gene TRBJ2-7, with a possible D match to TRBD1 (6 bases). Trimming cost V 2 bases and J 6 bases, with 24 bases left between them. The CDR3 is made up of 17 amino acids. Looked up from germline, CDR1 is SGHRS and CDR2 is YFSETQ. The CDR3 region is CASSFFDLGTPDGEQYF. CDR3 nucleotide sequence: TGCGCCAGCAGCTTTTTTGATTTAGGGACACCCGACGGCGAGCAGTACTTC. Based on the CDR3 plus reference TRBV5-1 and TRBJ2-7, the full variable domain is KAGVTQTPRYLIKTRGQQVTLSCSPISGHRSVSWYQQTPGQGLQFLFEYFSETQRNKGNFPGRFSGRQFSNSRSEMNVSTLELGDSALYLCASSFFDLGTPDGEQYFGPGTRLTVT.

This clone was seen a few times. This rearrangement joins TRBV7-3 to TRBJ1-5; D gene uncertain. Germline values: CDR1 SGHTA, CDR2 FQGTGA. V was trimmed by 5 bases and J by 5 bases, leaving 13 bases between them. CDR3 length: 14 amino acids. The DNA for the CDR3 is TGTGCCAGCAGCCCCCGGACGGTAGATCAGCCCCAGCATTTT. This translates into CASSPRTVDQPQHF.

On this clone itself: A read error may account for a junction end that differs from germline. V and J are TRBV7-7 and TRBJ2-5, with D tentatively TRBD2 (8 bases). Germline lookup yields CDR1 SSHAT and CDR2 FNYEAQ (reference sequence). CDR3 size: 17 residues. The CDR3 DNA is TGTGCTAGCAGCGCTAGCGGGCGAGGGCCAGGGGGAGAGACCCAGTACTTC. It translates to CASSASGRGPGGETQYF.

The chain links TRBV7-9 to TRBJ1-1; 8 bases match TRBD1. The V gene end was trimmed by 5 bases and the J gene end by 1 base; junction bases not matched to a gene: 3. The CDR3 loop spans 14 amino acids. CDR1 is SEHNR, CDR2 FQNEAQ, per germline (reference sequence). CDR3 bases: TGTGCCAGCAGCGCGACAGGGGCGAACACTGAAGCTTTCTTT. Amino acids: CASSATGANTEAFF.

This chain links TRBV7-2 with TRBJ2-3; 9 nucleotides agree with TRBD2. This CDR3 is 14 amino acids long. Germline V gives CDR1 SGHTA, CDR2 FQGNSA. V was clipped by 3 bases and J by 6 bases; unmatched bases: 4. The DNA of the CDR3 is TGTGCCAGCAGCTTCCGGACTAGCGTTGATACGCAGTATTTT. It specifies CASSFRTSVDTQYF.

CDR3 amino acids: CASSLRTGAYEQYF. The CDR3 nucleotides are TGTGCCAGCAGCCTACGGACAGGGGCATACGAGCAGTACTTC. The chain carries TRBV11-2 and TRBJ2-7, with 9 bases fitting TRBD1. Trimming at V came to 5 bases and at J to 4 bases, leaving 6 bases not matched to a gene. This CDR3 contains 14 residues. CDR1 and CDR2 (germline): SGHAT, FQNNGV. Looking up the rest from reference TRBV11-2 and TRBJ2-7 gives the full variable domain: EAGVAQSPRYKIIEKRQSVAFWCNPISGHATLYWYQQILGQGPKLLIQFQNNGVVDDSQLPKDRFSAERLKGVDSTLKIQPAKLEDSAVYLCASSLRTGAYEQYFGPGTRLTVT.

The chain uses TRBV4-1 and TRBJ2-2; D is uncertain. CDR1 MGHRA and CDR2 YSYEKL come from the germline V gene. The CDR3 is 15 residues long. V lost 1 base and J 1 base, leaving 7 bases between the germline ends. The CDR3 is CASSQVTRNTGELFF. The CDR3 DNA follows: TGCGCCAGCAGCCAAGTTACAAGGAACACCGGGGAGCTGTTTTTT.

V gene TRBV5-4 combines with J gene TRBJ2-3, with D possibly being TRBD1 or TRBD2 (5 bases each). The CDR3 loop spans 17 amino acids. The V gene's germline CDR1 is SGHNT and CDR2 YYREEE (reference sequence). V was shortened by 3 bases and J by 2 bases, with 19 bases between the two germline ends. The DNA of the CDR3 is TGTGCCAGCAGCTGGGACGGGGCCAGGAGTTTCACAGATACGCAGTATTTT. Its translation: CASSWDGARSFTDTQYF.

The CDR3 DNA is TGTGCCAGCAGCTTATCGCGTCAGGCCAGGCCAACCGGGGAGCTGTTTTTT. This translates into CASSLSRQARPTGELFF. The chain carries TRBV7-8 and TRBJ2-2, with unresolved D. V lost 2 bases and J lost 5, with 18 bases in between. The CDR3 contains 17 residues. The germline V gene encodes CDR1 SGHVS and CDR2 FQNEAQ.

The chain links TRBV9 to TRBJ2-7, with a possible D match to TRBD2 (6 bases). Trimming pared 0 bases from V and 6 bases from J, leaving 10 bases between. CDR1 is SGDLS and CDR2 is YYNGEE in the germline V gene. The CDR3 sequence is 13 residues long. The CDR3: CASSVVQGGEQYF. The CDR3 nucleotides are TGTGCCAGCAGCGTAGTCCAGGGAGGCGAGCAGTACTTC. Full variable domain (outside the CDR3, taken from reference TRBV9 and TRBJ2-7): DSGVTQTPKHLITATGQRVTLRCSPRSGDLSVYWYQQSLDQGLQFLIQYYNGEERAKGNILERFSAQQFPDLHSELNLSSLELGDSALYFCASSVVQGGEQYFGPGTRLTVT.